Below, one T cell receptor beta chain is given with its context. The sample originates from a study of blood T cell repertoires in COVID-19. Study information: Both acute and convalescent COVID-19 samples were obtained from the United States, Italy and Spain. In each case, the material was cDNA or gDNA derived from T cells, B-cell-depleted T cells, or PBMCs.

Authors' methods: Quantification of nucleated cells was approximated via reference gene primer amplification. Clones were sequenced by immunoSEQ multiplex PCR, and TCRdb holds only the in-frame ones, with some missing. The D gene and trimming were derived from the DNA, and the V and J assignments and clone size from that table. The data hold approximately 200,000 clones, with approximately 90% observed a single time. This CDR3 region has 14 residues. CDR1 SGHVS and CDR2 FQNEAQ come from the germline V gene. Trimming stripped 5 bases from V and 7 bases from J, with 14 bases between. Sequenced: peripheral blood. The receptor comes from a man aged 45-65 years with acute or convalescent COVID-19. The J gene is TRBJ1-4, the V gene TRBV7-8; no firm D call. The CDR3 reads CASSPSVLPEKLFF. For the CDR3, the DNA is TGTGCCAGCAGCCCAAGCGTACTGCCTGAAAAACTGTTTTTT.